The present T cell receptor (beta chain) was sequenced within a study of cytomegalovirus exposure and HLA in healthy donors. Across the study: The 120 million or so unique TCR beta sequences, from roughly 170 million T cells, were found by an earlier analysis.

The PCR made use of 60 Vbeta and 13 Jbeta primers. Profiling relied on immunoSEQ multiplex PCR, and the TCRdb table lists in-frame clones only, not all of them. Here the sample spans about 190,000 clones, roughly 80% being singletons. Regarding the study as a whole: According to an earlier analysis, most TCR beta V segments yielded productive rearrangements about 90% or about 30% of the time. Serostatus for CMV was the only available immune exposure information. A missense variant in DCLRE1C was later tied to TCR beta V- and J-gene trimming.

The CDR3 totals 13 residues. The V end was cut by 4 bases, the J end by 2 bases, with 8 bases between. From germline, CDR1 is SNHLY and CDR2 FYNNEI. On this clone itself: What it binds is unknown.

V gene TRBV2 combines with J gene TRBJ1-1; D not resolved. Material for sequencing was PBMCs. The origin of this receptor is a woman younger than 30 in good health and CMV-seronegative. CDR3 sequence (DNA): TGTGCCAGCAGTGGGGAGATCAACACTGAAGCTTTCTTT. This gives the protein CASSGEINTEAFF.